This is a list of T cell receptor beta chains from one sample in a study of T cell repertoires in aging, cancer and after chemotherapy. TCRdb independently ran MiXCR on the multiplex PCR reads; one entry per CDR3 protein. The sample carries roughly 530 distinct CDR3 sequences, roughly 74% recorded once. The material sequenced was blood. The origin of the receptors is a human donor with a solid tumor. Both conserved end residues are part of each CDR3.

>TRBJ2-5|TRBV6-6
CASSSGTEETQYF
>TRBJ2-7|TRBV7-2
CASSPHTYEQYF
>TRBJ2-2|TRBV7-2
CASIRDSTNTGELFF
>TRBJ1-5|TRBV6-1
CASSERGQFNQPQHF
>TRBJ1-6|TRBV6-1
CASSAEGDSPLHF
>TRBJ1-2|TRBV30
CAWRDRGGGYTF
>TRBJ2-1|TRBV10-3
CATGDPSGSYEQFF
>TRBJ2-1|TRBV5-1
CASSSDVYNEQFF
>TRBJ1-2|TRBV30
CAWSTVRGGYTF
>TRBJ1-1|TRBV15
CATSSGQVDTEAFF
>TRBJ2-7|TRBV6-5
CASSRLTRSGGATYEQYF
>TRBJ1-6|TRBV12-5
CASARDNSPLHF
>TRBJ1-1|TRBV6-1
CASKRANTEAFF
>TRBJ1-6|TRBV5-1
CASSLGEYNSPLHF
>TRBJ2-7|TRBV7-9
CASSLEGDRGYEQYF
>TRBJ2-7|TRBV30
CAWSTGRGEQYF
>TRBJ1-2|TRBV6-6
CASSYNPNKVDYGYTF
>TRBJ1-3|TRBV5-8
CASSLDRESNTIYF
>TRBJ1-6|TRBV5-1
CASSLLGHQYNSPLHF
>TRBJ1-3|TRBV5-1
CASSRDTGPNGNTIYF
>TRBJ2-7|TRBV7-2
CASSSSLAGGPGEQYF
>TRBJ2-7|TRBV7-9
CASSAVGYEQYF
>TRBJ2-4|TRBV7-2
CASSSTGGNIQYF
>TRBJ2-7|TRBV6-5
CASSPAGDTAYEQYF
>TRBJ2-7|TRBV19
CASSMKRGSYEQYF
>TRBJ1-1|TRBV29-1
CSVGQGEAFF
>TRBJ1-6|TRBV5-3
CARSLRGPSSYNSPLHF
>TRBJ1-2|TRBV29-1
CSDTDRGSGYTF
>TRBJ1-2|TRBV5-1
CASSLAGLDYGYTF
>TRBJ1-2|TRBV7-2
CASSYLTARGGAGYTF
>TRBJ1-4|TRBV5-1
CASSRGQGEKLFF
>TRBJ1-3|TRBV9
CASSVDQGISGNTIYF